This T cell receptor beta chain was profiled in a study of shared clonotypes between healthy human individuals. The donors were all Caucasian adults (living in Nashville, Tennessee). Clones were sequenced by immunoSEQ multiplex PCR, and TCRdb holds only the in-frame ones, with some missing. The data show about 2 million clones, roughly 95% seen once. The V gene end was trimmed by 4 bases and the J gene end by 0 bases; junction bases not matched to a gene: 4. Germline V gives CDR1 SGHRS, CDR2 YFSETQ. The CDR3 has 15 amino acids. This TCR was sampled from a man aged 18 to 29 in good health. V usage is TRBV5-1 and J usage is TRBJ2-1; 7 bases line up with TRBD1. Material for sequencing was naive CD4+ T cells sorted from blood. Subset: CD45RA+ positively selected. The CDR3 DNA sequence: TGCGCCAGCAGCCGGGGACAGAGCTCCTACAATGAGCAGTTCTTC. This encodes CASSRGQSSYNEQFF.